The 8 T cell receptor beta chains given below trace back to one sample, sequenced in a study of T cell clones after liver transplantation. TCRdb's table, derived via immunoSEQ multiplex PCR, lists solely in-frame clones and lacks some. The sample yields 20,000 to 30,000 clones, around three quarters seen once. The sample consisted of CD4+ T cells from blood, taken before liver transplant. These TCRs come from a human donor who received a liver transplant.

This clone occurred a few times. The chain combines TRBV7-9 with TRBJ1-2; 12 nucleotides line up with TRBD1. The CDR3 runs 17 residues. Per the germline V gene, CDR1 is SEHNR and CDR2 is FQNEAQ (reference sequence). With 1 base clipped from V and 3 bases from J, the junction kept 6 bases outside the gene matches. The CDR3 loop is CASSLEGTGGADYGYTF. DNA of the CDR3: TGTGCCAGCAGCTTAGAGGGGACAGGGGGCGCTGACTATGGCTACACCTTC.

This rearrangement joins TRBV10-3 to TRBJ2-7; TRBD1 matches 12 bases. Germline CDR1 reads ENHRY; CDR2 reads SYGVKD. The CDR3 is 15 amino acids. Trimming removed 3 bases from V and 6 bases from J; junction bases left unmatched: 6. CDR3 sequence (DNA): TGTGCCATCAGTGACTCCGGGACAGGGGGCTTCGAGCAGTACTTC. This codes for CAISDSGTGGFEQYF.

This chain joins TRBV2 and TRBJ1-5; 8 bases line up with TRBD1. There are 15 residues in the CDR3. Trimming removed 7 bases from V and 4 bases from J; junction bases left unmatched: 9. Germline CDR1 and CDR2: SNHLY and FYNNEI. The CDR3 reads CASTPTGVGNQPQHF. The CDR3 nucleotides read TGTGCCAGCACTCCGACAGGGGTGGGGAATCAGCCCCAGCATTTT.

V is TRBV7-2 and J is TRBJ2-1; D not certain. The V end lost 7 bases, the J end lost 6 bases, and 10 bases lay between the germline ends. This CDR3 comprises 12 residues. The germline V gene encodes CDR1 SGHTA and CDR2 FQGNSA. CDR3 sequence: CASTARGNEQFF. CDR3 nucleotides: TGTGCCAGCACCGCCCGAGGCAATGAGCAGTTCTTC.

This clone was counted between two and nine times. The V gene is TRBV18, the J gene TRBJ1-1; 9 bases agree with TRBD1. The CDR3 extends over 16 amino acids. CDR1 and CDR2 (germline): KGHSH, LQKENI. Germline trimming cut 3 bases from V and 5 bases from J; bases unmatched to any gene: 10. The CDR3 here is CASSPNRDREGTEAFF. CDR3 nucleotides: TGTGCCAGCTCACCGAACCGGGACAGGGAGGGGACTGAAGCTTTCTTT.

The V call is TRBV7-2, the J call TRBJ2-2; 10 positions agree with TRBD2. The J segment lost 4 bases and the V segment lost 6 bases, leaving 5 bases of the junction unmatched. The CDR3 sequence is 15 residues long. CDR1 SGHTA and CDR2 FQGNSA come from the germline V gene. This CDR3 is CASSVLAGSTGELFF. The CDR3 region has the DNA TGTGCCAGCAGTGTACTAGCGGGGAGCACCGGGGAGCTGTTTTTT. Combining the CDR3 with reference TRBV7-2 and TRBJ2-2 gives the whole variable domain GAGVSQSPSNKVTEKGKDVELRCDPISGHTALYWYRQSLGQGLEFLIYFQGNSAPDKSGLPSDRFSAERTGGSVSTLTIQRTQQEDSAVYLCASSVLAGSTGELFFGEGSRLTVL.

The chain has TRBV6-1 and TRBJ2-5, with D perhaps matching TRBD2 (7 bases). Between the trimmed V and J ends, which lost 2 bases and 5 bases, there was a span of 21 bases. The CDR3 runs to 17 residues. Germline-derived CDR1 and CDR2 are MNHNS and SASEGT. The CDR3 protein is CASSEWGGPRVRETQYF. DNA for the CDR3: TGTGCCAGCAGTGAATGGGGGGGGCCTAGGGTTCGGGAGACCCAGTACTTC.

This chain uses TRBV6-6 with TRBJ2-1; possible D gene TRBD1, 6 bases. Looked up from germline, CDR1 is MNHNY and CDR2 is SVGAGI (reference sequence). The V and J ends lost 11 bases and 6 bases respectively, with 23 bases between them. CDR3 size: 15 residues. The CDR3 region has the DNA TGTGCCGGAGGACAGTCCGGGGCCCTTCCCAATGAGCAGTTCTTC. Its protein is CAGGQSGALPNEQFF.